A single sample gave rise to the 14 T cell receptor beta chains below, sequenced in a study of cytomegalovirus exposure and HLA in healthy donors. The assay was immunoSEQ multiplex PCR, and TCRdb's table has in-frame clones only and misses some. The sample lists about 240,000 clones, 75% to 90% occurring once. The material sequenced was PBMCs. These receptors were collected from a woman aged 25 to 39 in good health and CMV-seropositive.

The rearrangement uses TRBV19 and TRBJ1-3; 7 bases map to TRBD1. The CDR3 consists of 16 residues. Germline loops: CDR1 LNHDA, CDR2 SQIVND (reference sequence). V trimming: 4 bases; J trimming: 0 bases; junction bases outside the gene matches: 6. This chain's CDR3 is CASSTGDSNSGNTIYF. CDR3 coding DNA: TGTGCCAGTAGTACGGGGGACAGCAACTCTGGAAACACCATATATTTT.

This rearrangement joins TRBV9 to TRBJ1-5; D not resolved. The CDR3 totals 15 residues. The V gene lost 0 bases and the J gene lost 5 bases, with 12 bases spanning the gap. Germline CDR1 reads SGDLS; CDR2 reads YYNGEE. CDR3 in DNA: TGTGCCAGCAGCGTAGGTGTGACGGAGGATCAGCCCCAGCATTTT. It translates to CASSVGVTEDQPQHF.

The chain recombines TRBV11-3 with TRBJ2-7, with 8 nucleotides matching TRBD1. V trimming: 1 base; J trimming: 6 bases; junction bases outside the gene matches: 11. CDR1 SGHNT and CDR2 YENEEA come from the germline V gene. This CDR3 has 16 residues. CDR3 sequence reads: CASSLGENDRGGEQYF. The CDR3 region has the DNA TGTGCCAGCAGCTTAGGTGAGAACGACAGGGGAGGCGAGCAGTACTTC.

The genes are TRBV21-1 and TRBJ2-1; the table names TRBD2, a call not compared with the DNA. TRBV21-1 is a pseudogene locus. CDR3 size: 13 residues. The CDR3 DNA follows: TGTGCCAGCAGCAAGGGTTCAGCGGCTGAGCAGTTCTTC. It specifies CASSKGSAAEQFF.

This clone was observed a handful of times. The chain links TRBV11-2 to TRBJ2-7, with TRBD1 as a possible D gene (5 bases). The CDR3 totals 15 residues. The V and J ends lost 0 bases and 3 bases respectively, with 12 bases between them. Germline V gene lookup returns CDR1 SGHAT and CDR2 FQNNGV. The CDR3 loop reads CASSLDPDILYEQYF. The CDR3 DNA sequence: TGTGCCAGCAGCTTAGATCCGGACATTCTCTACGAGCAGTACTTC. Variable domain in full (rest from reference TRBV11-2 and TRBJ2-7): EAGVAQSPRYKIIEKRQSVAFWCNPISGHATLYWYQQILGQGPKLLIQFQNNGVVDDSQLPKDRFSAERLKGVDSTLKIQPAKLEDSAVYLCASSLDPDILYEQYFGPGTRLTVT.

The chain is built from TRBV27 and TRBJ2-7, with TRBD2 matching over 11 bases. The junction had 6 bases not matched to a gene; V was cut back by 5 bases and J by 0 bases. The CDR3 totals 16 residues. Germline V gene data show CDR1 as MNHEY and CDR2 as SMNVEV (reference sequence). This CDR3 is CASSQTSGVSSYEQYF. The CDR3 DNA sequence: TGTGCCAGCAGTCAGACTAGCGGGGTCAGCTCCTACGAGCAGTACTTC.

The rearrangement joins TRBV30 to TRBJ1-4; 7 bases are a match to TRBD1. Germline V gene data show CDR1 as GTSNPN and CDR2 as SVGIG (reference sequence). This CDR3 region has 13 residues. Trimming at V came to 5 bases and at J to 5 bases, leaving 5 bases not matched to a gene. CDR3 sequence reads: CAWVDRTNEKLFF. The CDR3 DNA reads TGTGCCTGGGTGGACAGGACAAATGAAAAACTGTTTTTT. Filled out from reference TRBV30 and TRBJ1-4, the complete variable domain reads SQTIHQWPATLVQPVGSPLSLECTVEGTSNPNLYWYRQAAGRGLQLLFYSVGIGQISSEVPQNLSASRPQDRQFILSSKKLLLSDSGFYLCAWVDRTNEKLFFGSGTQLSVL.

This chain links TRBV6-6 with TRBJ2-5; D is possibly TRBD2 (7 bases). V was cut by 10 bases and J by 1 base, with 19 bases left in between. CDR1 and CDR2 (germline): MNHNY, SVGAGI (reference sequence). CDR3 length: 15 residues. For the CDR3, the DNA is TGTGCCACTCGGCGGGGGCTAGCGATCCAAGAGACCCAGTACTTC. It is translated as CATRRGLAIQETQYF.

This clone appeared a few times. Other DNA sequences from this sample encode an identical CDR3 as well. In DNA, the CDR3 is TGTGCCAGCAGTAGCGGGAGCACAGATACGCAGTATTTT. This encodes CASSSGSTDTQYF. This rearrangement joins TRBV28 to TRBJ2-3; D is perhaps TRBD2 (6 bases). V was shortened by 5 bases and J by 0 bases, with 6 bases between the two germline ends. The CDR3 is 13 residues long. The germline gives CDR1 MDHEN, CDR2 SYDVKM. The entire variable domain, with the rest obtained from reference TRBV28 and TRBJ2-3, is as follows: DVKVTQSSRYLVKRTGEKVFLECVQDMDHENMFWYRQDPGLGLRLIYFSYDVKMKEKGDIPEGYSVSREKKERFSLILESASTNQTSMYLCASSSGSTDTQYFGPGTRLTVL.

The rearrangement joins TRBV6-6 to TRBJ1-4; 10 positions match TRBD1. From germline, CDR1 is MNHNY and CDR2 SVGAGI (reference sequence). The CDR3 has 13 residues. Trimming at V came to 8 bases and at J to 7 bases, leaving 4 bases not matched to a gene. CDR3 nucleotide sequence: TGTGCCAGCGGGGGACAGGGGTCTGAAAAACTGTTTTTT. As protein: CASGGQGSEKLFF.

This clone was counted between two and nine times. This chain links TRBV11-2 with TRBJ2-1; D possibly corresponds to TRBD2 (5 bases). From germline, CDR1 is SGHAT and CDR2 FQNNGV. Trimming cost V 3 bases and J 5 bases, with 11 bases left between them. CDR3 length: 14 amino acids. In nucleotides, the CDR3 is TGTGCCAGCAGCTTGCGAGGGCTAGACAATGAGCAGTTCTTC. This codes for CASSLRGLDNEQFF.

This clone appeared once. The V call is TRBV9, the J call TRBJ2-2; 9 nucleotides agree with TRBD1. The germline V gene encodes CDR1 SGDLS and CDR2 YYNGEE. V was pared by 2 bases and J by 5 bases, with 7 bases of the junction left unmatched. This CDR3 comprises 16 residues. For the CDR3, the DNA is TGTGCCAGCAGCGTTCCGACAGGGGGAGGGACCGGGGAGCTGTTTTTT. Encoded protein: CASSVPTGGGTGELFF.

About this clone: This same CDR3 is encoded by further DNA sequences in the sample. The V and J genes are TRBV5-1 and TRBJ2-7; D perhaps matches TRBD1 (5 bases). V was clipped by 1 base and J by 7 bases, with 6 bases between them. The CDR3 extends over 11 amino acids. Looked up from germline, CDR1 is SGHRS and CDR2 is YFSETQ. The CDR3 DNA reads TGCGCCAGCAGCTTGCAGGGAGAGCAGTACTTC. Protein product: CASSLQGEQYF.

The V gene is TRBV15, the J gene TRBJ2-2, with TRBD2 identical over 10 bases. Germline V gives CDR1 LNHNV, CDR2 YYDKDF (reference sequence). The V gene end was trimmed by 0 bases and the J gene end by 3 bases; junction bases not matched to a gene: 7. The CDR3 extends over 18 amino acids. CDR3 region: CATSRDWASGGDTGELFF. The CDR3 DNA follows: TGTGCCACCAGCAGAGATTGGGCTAGCGGGGGAGACACCGGGGAGCTGTTTTTT.